The 25 T cell receptor beta chains reported below all come from one sample, sequenced in a study of shared clonotypes between healthy human individuals. Here immunoSEQ multiplex PCR was the method, and the copy in TCRdb shows in-frame clones only, minus some. The table shows some 2,500,000 clones, with around 90% occurring only once. The sequenced material came from naive CD4+ T cells from PBMCs. The subset denotes: CD45RA+ positively selected. All receptors come from a man aged 18 to 35 in good health. Some clones in this sample may be carry-over from other donors' samples.

The V and J genes are TRBV11-3 and TRBJ2-7, with D possibly called TRBD1 or TRBD2 (6 bases each). Germline V CDR1 and CDR2: SGHNT, YENEEA. The CDR3 loop spans 12 amino acids. V was shortened by 5 bases and J by 10 bases, with 15 bases between the two germline ends. The CDR3 reads CASSQTAGTQYF. In DNA, the CDR3 is TGTGCCAGCAGCCAGACGGCGGGGACACAGTACTTC.

The V gene is TRBV18, the J gene TRBJ1-2; a possible D gene is TRBD1 (6 bases). The CDR3 sequence is 17 residues long. V was cut by 2 bases and J by 5 bases, with 21 bases left in between. The V gene's germline CDR1 is KGHSH and CDR2 LQKENI. The CDR3: CASSPGGAPPRNYGYTF. DNA for the CDR3: TGTGCCAGCTCACCAGGGGGCGCACCCCCCAGAAATTATGGCTACACCTTC.

The chain joins TRBV7-2 to TRBJ2-3, with TRBD1 identical over 7 bases. The CDR3 consists of 13 residues. Losses at the gene ends were 4 bases for V and 4 bases for J; bases not matched to a gene: 2. Germline V gene lookup returns CDR1 SGHTA and CDR2 FQGNSA. CDR3: CASSWDRPDTQYF. DNA of the CDR3: TGTGCCAGCAGCTGGGACAGACCAGATACGCAGTATTTT.

V usage is TRBV29-1 and J usage is TRBJ1-2, with TRBD1 matching 7 bases. The germline V gene encodes CDR1 SQVTM and CDR2 ANQGSEA. This CDR3 has 12 residues. V trimming: 7 bases; J trimming: 4 bases; junction bases outside the gene matches: 6. This CDR3 is CSELTGSYGYTF. The CDR3 DNA sequence: TGCAGCGAGTTGACAGGGTCCTATGGCTACACCTTC. The complete variable domain, with remaining parts taken from reference TRBV29-1 and TRBJ1-2, reads SAVISQKPSRDICQRGTSLTIQCQVDSQVTMMFWYRQQPGQSLTLIATANQGSEATYESGFVIDKFPISRPNLTFSTLTVSNMSPEDSSIYLCSELTGSYGYTFGSGTRLTVV.

In the case of this clone: The identical CDR3 is also encoded by other nucleotide sequences in the sample. This chain connects TRBV19 to TRBJ2-6; D not resolved. Trimming shortened V by 3 bases and J by 0 bases, and 6 bases separated the two germline ends. Germline V gives CDR1 LNHDA, CDR2 SQIVND (reference sequence). The CDR3 covers 15 residues. Written as DNA, the CDR3 is TGTGCCAGTAGTATGGGCAGCTCTGGGGCCAACGTCCTGACTTTC. Translated: CASSMGSSGANVLTF.

The CDR3 spells CASSWTERTGELFF. CDR3 sequence (DNA): TGCGCCAGCAGTTGGACAGAACGAACCGGGGAGCTGTTTTTT. This chain links TRBV4-3 with TRBJ2-2, with a possible D match to TRBD1 (6 bases). With 6 bases removed from V and 5 bases from J, the gap between germline ends came to 13 bases. This CDR3 is 14 amino acids long. The germline V gene has CDR1 LGHNA and CDR2 YSLEER.

J is TRBJ1-4 and V is TRBV4-2, with 9 bases fitting TRBD1. From germline, CDR1 is LGHNA and CDR2 YNFKEQ. CDR3 length equals 15 residues. The junction had 7 bases not matched to a gene; V was cut back by 4 bases and J by 7 bases. CDR3 sequence reads: CASSRSTGGSEKLFF. The CDR3 bases are TGTGCCAGCAGCCGTTCGACAGGGGGATCTGAAAAACTGTTTTTT.

J is TRBJ1-5 and V is TRBV28, with D hard to call. The CDR3 sequence is 15 residues long. The V end was cut by 6 bases, the J end by 5 bases, with 17 bases between. Germline loops: CDR1 MDHEN, CDR2 SYDVKM. The CDR3 protein is CASSTTSGSDQPQHF. CDR3 DNA: TGTGCCAGCAGCACCACTTCGGGGTCGGATCAGCCCCAGCATTTT.

The chain links TRBV28 to TRBJ1-5; D is unclear. This CDR3 has 15 residues. Germline V CDR1 and CDR2: MDHEN, SYDVKM. Trimming took 3 bases from V and 6 from J, leaving 15 bases between them. The chain's CDR3 is CASSFGGSSFQPQHF. As DNA, the CDR3 is TGTGCCAGCAGTTTCGGAGGGAGCAGTTTTCAGCCCCAGCATTTT.

V is TRBV5-1 and J is TRBJ2-1; 12 bases align to TRBD2. CDR3 length: 20 amino acids. J lost 1 base, V lost 1 base, and 12 bases had no gene match. Germline V gives CDR1 SGHRS, CDR2 YFSETQ. As DNA, the CDR3 is TGCGCCAGCAGCTTGACACTTGGACTAGCGGGATCCGAGTCCTACAATGAGCAGTTCTTC. Its translation is CASSLTLGLAGSESYNEQFF.

The chain uses TRBV5-1 and TRBJ2-5; 7 positions match TRBD1. V lost 4 bases to trimming and J lost 2 bases; unmatched junction nucleotides: 5. Germline loops: CDR1 SGHRS, CDR2 YFSETQ. CDR3 length: 14 amino acids. The chain's CDR3 is CASSPGQIQETQYF. The DNA for the CDR3 is TGCGCCAGCAGCCCGGGACAGATACAAGAGACCCAGTACTTC. Based on the CDR3 plus reference TRBV5-1 and TRBJ2-5, the full variable domain is KAGVTQTPRYLIKTRGQQVTLSCSPISGHRSVSWYQQTPGQGLQFLFEYFSETQRNKGNFPGRFSGRQFSNSRSEMNVSTLELGDSALYLCASSPGQIQETQYFGPGTRLLVL.

The chain carries TRBV5-5 and TRBJ1-2; no reliable D call. The V gene's germline CDR1 is SGHKS and CDR2 YYEKEE (reference sequence). Trimming shortened V by 4 bases and J by 4 bases, and 11 bases separated the two germline ends. This CDR3 spans 13 amino acids. CDR3 protein: CASSPRLLYGYTF. The CDR3 DNA reads as TGTGCCAGCAGCCCCCGGCTCCTCTATGGCTACACCTTC.

This sequence joins TRBV18 and TRBJ2-7; 9 bases are shared with TRBD1. CDR3 length equals 16 residues. With V trimmed by 1 base and J by 1 base, 5 bases remained unmatched. Germline V gives CDR1 KGHSH, CDR2 LQKENI. For the CDR3, the DNA is TGTGCCAGCTCACCACGGACAGGGGTCCCTTCCTACGAGCAGTACTTC. Its translation: CASSPRTGVPSYEQYF. The full variable domain, its missing parts supplied by reference TRBV18 and TRBJ2-7, is NAGVMQNPRHLVRRRGQEARLRCSPMKGHSHVYWYRQLPEEGLKFMVYLQKENIIDESGMPKERFSAEFPKEGPSILRIQQVVRGDSAAYFCASSPRTGVPSYEQYFGPGTRLTVT.

The CDR3 DNA sequence: TGCGCCAGCAGCTTCGATGGGAACTATGGCTACACCTTC. Translation: CASSFDGNYGYTF. This chain connects TRBV5-1 to TRBJ1-2, with D uncertain. The V end was cut by 2 bases, the J end by 2 bases, with 7 bases between. The CDR3 is 13 residues long. Germline V gene data show CDR1 as SGHRS and CDR2 as YFSETQ.

The chain couples TRBV29-1 to TRBJ2-1, with 11 bases identical to TRBD2. The CDR3 has 14 amino acids. From germline, CDR1 is SQVTM and CDR2 ANQGSEA. V lost 7 bases and J lost 2; bases outside the gene matches: 4. The CDR3 nucleotides are TGCAGCGCTAAACTAGCGGGGGCCTACAATGAGCAGTTCTTC. Translating gives CSAKLAGAYNEQFF.

The rearrangement links TRBV5-6 to TRBJ1-2; TRBD1 matches 9 bases. J gave up 7 bases and V 3 bases, and 7 bases lay outside the gene matches. Germline CDR1 and CDR2: SGHDT and YYEEEE. This CDR3 region has 14 residues. The chain's CDR3 is CASSSAGTGFGYTF. CDR3 nucleotide sequence: TGTGCCAGCAGCTCGGCGGGGACAGGGTTTGGCTACACCTTC.

This chain connects TRBV7-3 to TRBJ2-2, with no clear D. CDR1 is SGHTA and CDR2 is FQGTGA in the germline V gene. With 1 base removed from V and 4 bases from J, the gap between germline ends came to 7 bases. This CDR3 comprises 14 residues. The CDR3: CASSLITPTGELFF. The CDR3 DNA follows: TGTGCCAGCAGCTTAATAACCCCCACCGGGGAGCTGTTTTTT. Full variable domain (rest looked up from reference TRBV7-3 and TRBJ2-2): GAGVSQTPSNKVTEKGKYVELRCDPISGHTALYWYRQSLGQGPEFLIYFQGTGAADDSGLPNDRFFAVRPEGSVSTLKIQRTERGDSAVYLCASSLITPTGELFFGEGSRLTVL.

This clone occurred a few times. The chain is built from TRBV6-1 and TRBJ2-1; no firm D call. V dropped 5 bases and J dropped 0 bases, with 11 bases sitting between them. The CDR3 length is 15 residues. CDR1 is MNHNS and CDR2 is SASEGT in the germline V gene. The CDR3 loop reads CASSSHFRSYNEQFF. CDR3 nucleotides: TGTGCCAGCAGTAGCCACTTCCGCTCCTACAATGAGCAGTTCTTC.

This sequence joins TRBV2 and TRBJ2-6; possible D gene TRBD2, 6 bases. The CDR3 sequence is 16 residues long. V lost 5 bases to trimming and J lost 13 bases, with 24 bases between them. Germline loops: CDR1 SNHLY, CDR2 FYNNEI. The CDR3 nucleotides read TGTGCCAGCAGTACCGAAAACCCGGGACTGCACAGTGTCCTGACTTTC. As protein: CASSTENPGLHSVLTF. The full variable domain, with the rest looked up from reference TRBV2 and TRBJ2-6, is EPEVTQTPSHQVTQMGQEVILRCVPISNHLYFYWYRQILGQKVEFLVSFYNNEISEKSEIFDDQFSVERPDGSNFTLKIRSTKLEDSAMYFCASSTENPGLHSVLTFGAGSRLTVL.

This clone was recorded a few times. The genes are TRBV28 and TRBJ1-1; no definite D call. The CDR3 extends over 10 amino acids. CDR1 is MDHEN and CDR2 is SYDVKM in the germline V gene. The V and J ends lost 10 bases and 7 bases respectively, with 10 bases between them. CDR3 sequence (DNA): TGTGCCACCCAAGAGCATGAAGCTTTCTTT. This gives the protein CATQEHEAFF.

The rearrangement links TRBV28 to TRBJ2-5; 7 nucleotides match TRBD1. After removal of 7 bases from V and 2 bases from J, the junction contained 7 bases not matched to a gene. Germline V gene lookup returns CDR1 MDHEN and CDR2 SYDVKM. The CDR3 is made up of 14 amino acids. The CDR3 DNA reads as TGTGCCAGCATAGGGGGCGCGAATCAAGAGACCCAGTACTTC. Amino acids: CASIGGANQETQYF.

The genes are TRBV6-1 and TRBJ1-2; possibly TRBD1 for D (5 bases). The CDR3 covers 13 residues. Trimming took 1 base from V and 6 from J, leaving 9 bases between them. The germline gives CDR1 MNHNS, CDR2 SASEGT. The CDR3 region has the DNA TGTGCCAGCAGTGAAGTAGGGGTTGATGGCTACACCTTC. Amino acid sequence: CASSEVGVDGYTF.

The V gene is TRBV4-2, the J gene TRBJ2-2; D possibly corresponds to TRBD2 (5 bases). Germline V gene sequence: CDR1 LGHNA, CDR2 YNFKEQ. Deletions cut 3 bases from V and 0 bases from J, with 11 bases between. This CDR3 contains 16 residues. DNA of the CDR3: TGTGCCAGCAGCCAGGAGGTCGACTCGAACACCGGGGAGCTGTTTTTT. Its protein product is CASSQEVDSNTGELFF.

This rearrangement joins TRBV2 to TRBJ2-2; TRBD2 matches at 8 bases. The CDR3 extends over 15 amino acids. The V gene end was trimmed by 7 bases and the J gene end by 5 bases; junction bases not matched to a gene: 9. The V gene's germline CDR1 is SNHLY and CDR2 FYNNEI. In DNA form, the CDR3 reads TGTGCCAGCAAGGGGAGCGGGAGCTTAACCGGGGAGCTGTTTTTT. Encoded protein: CASKGSGSLTGELFF.

The CDR3 loop is CASSRLSGSSHEQFF. Here the CDR3 DNA reads TGTGCCAGCAGCCGGCTCAGCGGGAGTTCCCATGAGCAGTTCTTC. The chain carries TRBV11-2 and TRBJ2-1; TRBD2 matches 8 bases. Germline V gene data show CDR1 as SGHAT and CDR2 as FQNNGV. Trimming cost V 5 bases and J 8 bases; bases outside gene matches: 11. This CDR3 is built from 15 residues.